This T cell receptor beta chain was sequenced for a study of post-analysis software for immune sequencing data. Looking at the study overall: The study covered relapsing-remitting, secondary progressive and progressive-relapsing courses of multiple sclerosis.

Unique molecular identifiers had been added to the TCR beta cDNA libraries. Via MiXCR, TCRdb re-called the PCR reads, giving one row per CDR3 protein. The sample records 800,000 to 950,000 distinct CDR3 sequences, around 53% being singletons. This clonotype was seen a few times. No antigen is known for it. Study-wide results and limits: Patients showed TRBV5-6, TRBV5-1 and TRBV20-1 among five TRBV segments more frequent than in controls.

The V segment lost 6 bases and the J segment 2 bases; nucleotides outside the gene matches: 8. Germline CDR1 reads KGHSH; CDR2 reads LQKENI. The length of the CDR3 is 17 residues. Material for sequencing was blood. The receptor was isolated from a girl aged 10 to 17 with multiple sclerosis. The rearrangement links TRBV18 to TRBJ2-6, with 9 bases that match TRBD1. The DNA of the CDR3 is TGTGCCAGCTCCCGTCCCGGGACAGGGACTGGGGCCAACGTCCTGACTTTC. As protein: CASSRPGTGTGANVLTF. Using reference TRBV18 and TRBJ2-6 for the parts outside the CDR3, the full variable domain is NAGVMQNPRHLVRRRGQEARLRCSPMKGHSHVYWYRQLPEEGLKFMVYLQKENIIDESGMPKERFSAEFPKEGPSILRIQQVVRGDSAAYFCASSRPGTGTGANVLTFGAGSRLTVL.